This section outlines one TCR beta chain sequence together with its context. The time point denotes: baseline, week 1 (first vaccination visit). The treatment here: pre-vaccination baseline after standard-of-care therapy. In every donor, the tumor was a new WHO grade 3 or 4 IDH1-mutant, ATRX-lost astrocytoma. Trimming cost V 0 bases and J 7 bases, with 6 bases left between them. CDR3 length: 13 amino acids. Germline values: CDR1 LGHNA, CDR2 YSLEER. The sample belongs to a study of a mutant IDH1 vaccine in newly diagnosed glioma. Study-wide context: Before enrollment, the patients had been treated with radiotherapy alone, temozolomide alone, or both together. Most of them had received both.

TCRdb's table, derived via immunoSEQ multiplex PCR, lists solely in-frame clones and lacks some. The sample carries about 63,000 clones, 83% recorded once. Material: peripheral blood mononuclear cells (PBMCs), obtained from a glioma patient treated with radiotherapy, temozolomide or both. This clonotype was obtained from a woman younger than 35 with glioma. Some clones in this sample may be carry-over from other donors' samples. The chain recombines TRBV4-3 with TRBJ2-2; weak D call: TRBD2 (5 bases). This CDR3 reads CASSQEAGGELFF. The CDR3 coding sequence is TGCGCCAGCAGCCAAGAGGCGGGCGGGGAGCTGTTTTTT.